These 25 T cell receptor beta chains originate from one sample sequenced in a study of blood T cells in healthy people across ages (dated by TCRdb to 2015 to 2017). The library was built by means of 5' RACE. Sequenced on an Illumina HiSeq 2500. A second PCR of about 6 to 11 cycles was performed with a sample-barcoded 5' primer and a J-beta primer mix. Using fastp at Q25 and MiXCR, TCRdb reprocessed the public reads and kept productive beta chains. For every CDR3 protein sequence, its rows merge into one entry that carries the most common genes and DNA. The sample yields fewer than 900,000 distinct CDR3 sequences; more than 40% were counted once. The ten largest clones take up roughly 20% of the sample. The sample consisted of blood. The source is a woman in her fifties or sixties in good health.

In its sample, this clonotype was seen once. The chain couples TRBV2 to TRBJ2-5, with 8 bases that match TRBD2. CDR1 is SNHLY, CDR2 FYNNEI, per germline. The CDR3 covers 12 residues. V lost 10 bases and J lost 11; bases outside the gene matches: 12. The CDR3 is CAISSGSGEQYF. The CDR3 DNA reads as TGTGCCATCTCCTCGGGTAGCGGGGAGCAGTACTTC.

Worth noting for this clonotype: At one end, the junction sequence differs from germline, possibly due to a read error. V gene TRBV20-1 combines with J gene TRBJ1-6; D remains ambiguous. This CDR3 region has 15 residues. The germline V gene has CDR1 DFQATT and CDR2 SNEGSKA (reference sequence). The CDR3 is CSARDAQNYNSPLNF. Here the CDR3 DNA reads TGCAGTGCTAGAGATGCACAGAACTATAATTCACCCCTCAACTTT.

The table lists this clonotype with a few counts. This chain connects TRBV7-9 to TRBJ2-7, with 8 positions matching TRBD2. Germline V lookup: CDR1 SEHNR, CDR2 FQNEAQ (reference sequence). J lost 4 bases, V lost 0 bases, and 11 bases had no gene match. CDR3 length: 17 amino acids. DNA for the CDR3: TGTGCCAGCAGCTTAGCTTTCCGGATTAGCGGGATATACGAGCAGTACTTC. This translates into CASSLAFRISGIYEQYF.

In the case of this clonotype: An end of the junction does not agree with germline; a read error may underlie this. The V and J genes are TRBV28 and TRBJ1-5; unclear D gene. Germline V gene data show CDR1 as MDHEN and CDR2 as SYDVKM. The CDR3 runs to 16 residues. CDR3 protein: CASSLSVGVLDQPRHF. The CDR3 DNA reads TGTGCCAGCAGTTTATCAGTGGGCGTATTGGATCAGCCCCGGCATTTT.

The rearrangement uses TRBV11-1 and TRBJ2-7; 7 bases fit TRBD1. The CDR3 contains 17 residues. J gave up 2 bases and V 4 bases, and 14 bases lay outside the gene matches. Germline V lookup: CDR1 SGHAT, CDR2 FQDESV (reference sequence). CDR3 residues: CASSSPGWTGVAYEQYF. In DNA form, the CDR3 reads TGTGCCAGCAGCTCCCCCGGCTGGACAGGAGTGGCCTACGAGCAGTACTTC. The variable domain in full, completed from reference TRBV11-1 and TRBJ2-7, reads EAEVAQSPRYKITEKSQAVAFWCDPISGHATLYWYRQILGQGPELLVQFQDESVVDDSQLPKDRFSAERLKGVDSTLKIQPAELGDSAMYLCASSSPGWTGVAYEQYFGPGTRLTVT.

This chain links TRBV9 with TRBJ2-1, with D possibly being TRBD1 (5 bases). CDR1 SGDLS and CDR2 YYNGEE come from the germline V gene. The CDR3 totals 15 residues. V lost 0 bases to trimming and J lost 2 bases, with 9 bases between them. CDR3 in amino acids: CASSVGGFAYNEQFF. DNA of the CDR3: TGTGCCAGCAGCGTAGGGGGCTTTGCCTACAATGAGCAGTTCTTC.

About this clonotype itself: At one of its ends the junction is not consistent with the germline gene, which may arise from a read error. The rearrangement links TRBV6-5 to TRBJ2-5; D is unresolved. The CDR3 has 14 amino acids. Germline V lookup: CDR1 MNHEY, CDR2 SVGAGI. The CDR3 DNA is TGTGCCGGCAGTTATGGAAGAACCCAAGTGAGCAAGTACTTC. As protein: CAGSYGRTQVSKYF.

This chain joins TRBV10-3 and TRBJ2-2; TRBD1 matches at 7 bases. Germline V gene data show CDR1 as ENHRY and CDR2 as SYGVKD. V shed 5 bases and J 14 bases; nucleotides not matched to a gene: 5. The CDR3 covers 11 residues. The CDR3 region is CAISNRDSLFF. As DNA, the CDR3 is TGTGCCATCAGTAACCGGGACAGCCTGTTTTTT.

This chain connects TRBV24-1 to TRBJ2-5; 14 positions match TRBD2. This CDR3 contains 16 residues. CDR1 and CDR2 from the germline V gene are KGHDR and SFDVKD. The V and J ends lost 3 bases and 4 bases, in that order; junction bases with no gene match: 3. The DNA of the CDR3 is TGTGCCACCAGTGATGAGACTAGCGGGGGGGGAGAGACCCAGTACTTC. Its translation is CATSDETSGGGETQYF.

This clonotype has just one count. This sequence joins TRBV29-1 and TRBJ1-2; TRBD1 matches 12 bases. V shed 3 bases and J 6 bases; nucleotides not matched to a gene: 2. CDR1 and CDR2 (germline): SQVTM, ANQGSEA. The CDR3 is made up of 13 amino acids. This CDR3 is CSVEGQGANGYTF. CDR3 coding DNA: TGCAGCGTTGAGGGACAGGGGGCAAATGGCTACACCTTC.

The chain joins TRBV7-9 to TRBJ2-1; D ambiguous. There are 16 residues in the CDR3. Germline CDR1 is SEHNR and CDR2 is FQNEAQ (reference sequence). Trimming removed 0 bases from V and 8 bases from J, with 17 bases in between. The CDR3 DNA reads as TGTGCCAGCAGCTTAGCCAATTACGTTGGTATGGATGAGCAGTTCTTC. Its protein product is CASSLANYVGMDEQFF.

This chain uses TRBV18 with TRBJ1-2; D remains unclear. Germline V gene sequence: CDR1 KGHSH, CDR2 LQKENI. CDR3 length equals 14 residues. Trimming took off 1 base at V and 8 bases at J, with 14 bases between the two ends. CDR3 region: CASSPQLEVSGYTF. CDR3 bases: TGTGCCAGCTCACCACAGCTCGAGGTGAGCGGCTACACCTTC. The whole variable domain, filled in from reference TRBV18 and TRBJ1-2, reads NAGVMQNPRHLVRRRGQEARLRCSPMKGHSHVYWYRQLPEEGLKFMVYLQKENIIDESGMPKERFSAEFPKEGPSILRIQQVVRGDSAAYFCASSPQLEVSGYTFGSGTRLTVV.

This chain joins TRBV29-1 and TRBJ2-1; tentatively, D is TRBD1 or TRBD2 (5 bases each). Per germline, CDR1 SQVTM and CDR2 ANQGSEA. Trimming stripped 8 bases from V and 8 bases from J, with 13 bases between. This CDR3 contains 11 residues. CDR3 nucleotides: TGCAGCACAACGAGGGGCGATGAGCAGTTCTTC. Protein: CSTTRGDEQFF.

The rearrangement uses TRBV6-8 and TRBJ1-5; the D is unclear. Germline loops: CDR1 MNHGY, CDR2 SAAAGT. Trimming took off 3 bases at V and 2 bases at J, with 14 bases between the two ends. The CDR3 has 16 amino acids. In nucleotides, the CDR3 is TGTGCCAGCAGTTATTGGCGGGGTTGGCGCAATCAGCCCCAGCATTTT. Translation gives CASSYWRGWRNQPQHF.

This clonotype turned up a few times. The chain couples TRBV20-1 to TRBJ1-4; 7 nucleotides agree with TRBD1. The V segment lost 5 bases and the J segment 4 bases; nucleotides outside the gene matches: 7. The length of the CDR3 is 14 residues. Germline values: CDR1 DFQATT, CDR2 SNEGSKA (reference sequence). For the CDR3, the DNA is TGCAGTGCTCGCGGGACAGCGAATAATGAAAAACTGTTTTTT. It encodes CSARGTANNEKLFF.

This clonotype came up a few times. A read error may be the cause here, since a much bigger clone is one base away. V is TRBV5-1 and J is TRBJ2-1, with D hard to call. The CDR3 runs 13 residues. Germline CDR1 SGHRS, CDR2 YFSETQ. V shed 3 bases and J shed 3 bases, with 7 bases lying between them. The CDR3 spells CASSWGNYNEQFF. In DNA form, the CDR3 reads TGCGCCAGCAGCTGGGGAAACTACAATGAGCAGTTCTTC.

This clonotype has ten or more counts. This rearrangement joins TRBV28 to TRBJ2-7, with 11 bases identical to TRBD2. This CDR3 comprises 18 residues. Germline assignment: CDR1 MDHEN and CDR2 SYDVKM. Unmatched junction bases numbered 13, after V lost 4 bases and J lost 2 bases. The CDR3 reads CASSSPFTTSGTPYEQYF. In nucleotides, the CDR3 is TGTGCCAGCAGTTCCCCATTTACGACTAGCGGGACTCCCTACGAGCAGTACTTC. The full variable domain, completed using reference TRBV28 and TRBJ2-7, is DVKVTQSSRYLVKRTGEKVFLECVQDMDHENMFWYRQDPGLGLRLIYFSYDVKMKEKGDIPEGYSVSREKKERFSLILESASTNQTSMYLCASSSPFTTSGTPYEQYFGPGTRLTVT.

This clonotype showed up just a few times. This chain links TRBV29-1 with TRBJ2-3; 7 nucleotides agree with TRBD2. V was clipped by 1 base and J by 2 bases; unmatched bases: 15. In germline, CDR1 is SQVTM, CDR2 ANQGSEA. CDR3 size: 18 residues. DNA for the CDR3: TGCAGCGTTGAAGGCCCGGTTGGGCTAGCGGTTTTCACAGATACGCAGTATTTT. Translation gives CSVEGPVGLAVFTDTQYF.

This clonotype showed up just a few times. The chain is built from TRBV15 and TRBJ1-4; no clear D. CDR1 LNHNV and CDR2 YYDKDF come from the germline V gene (reference sequence). The CDR3 consists of 15 residues. The V end lost 0 bases, the J end lost 4 bases, and 9 bases lay between the germline ends. Here the CDR3 reads CATSRDREGNEKLFF. The CDR3 DNA is TGTGCCACCAGCAGAGATCGGGAGGGTAATGAAAAACTGTTTTTT. Full variable domain (outside the CDR3, taken from reference TRBV15 and TRBJ1-4): DAMVIQNPRYQVTQFGKPVTLSCSQTLNHNVMYWYQQKSSQAPKLLFHYYDKDFNNEADTPDNFQSRRPNTSFCFLDIRSPGLGDTAMYLCATSRDREGNEKLFFGSGTQLSVL.

The sample holds many counts of this clonotype. The chain uses TRBV3-1 and TRBJ2-1; D not certain. CDR3 length equals 11 residues. Germline CDR1 reads LGHDT; CDR2 reads YNNKEL (reference sequence). V was pared by 1 base and J by 7 bases, with 2 bases between. The CDR3 coding sequence is TGTGCCAGCAGCCAAGCAAATGAGCAGTTCTTC. Translated: CASSQANEQFF.

To note about this clonotype: Just one base apart from a much larger clone, this may be a read error. The limits of the CDR3 on the DNA are not certain, so only TCRdb's listed CDR3 is given. The genes are TRBV29-1 and TRBJ2-1; TRBD1, as called in the table, went unchecked against the DNA. CDR1 and CDR2 from the germline V gene are SQVTM and ANQGSEA. 14 amino acids form the CDR3, both terminal residues included. The CDR3: CSGRTPYSCNEQFF.

The chain uses TRBV29-1 and TRBJ2-1, with 9 nucleotides matching TRBD2. The J call may not be correct, given that the DNA end is closer to TRBJ2-7. Germline lookup yields CDR1 SQVTM and CDR2 ANQGSEA. The CDR3 spans 13 residues. The CDR3 region has the DNA TGCAGCGTTTCGACTAGCGGCTACAATGAGCAGTACTTC. Protein product: CSVSTSGYNEQYF.

The genes are TRBV5-1 and TRBJ2-3, with 12 bases that match TRBD2. Germline loops: CDR1 SGHRS, CDR2 YFSETQ. The V gene end was trimmed by 3 bases and the J gene end by 8 bases; junction bases not matched to a gene: 7. This CDR3 region has 15 residues. The CDR3 is CASSWTSGMEFTQYF. CDR3 DNA: TGCGCCAGCAGCTGGACTAGCGGGATGGAGTTTACGCAGTATTTT.

The rearrangement links TRBV20-1 to TRBJ2-3, with a tentative D call TRBD2 (6 bases). Trimming left V 5 bases short and J 0 bases short, with 12 bases between. CDR3 length: 14 residues. From germline, CDR1 is DFQATT and CDR2 SNEGSKA (reference sequence). This CDR3 reads CSAPDGTSTDTQYF. The CDR3 DNA sequence: TGCAGTGCTCCGGACGGGACTAGCACAGATACGCAGTATTTT.

CDR3 protein: CASSFTGGGALNEQFF. The CDR3 nucleotides read TGTGCCAGCAGCTTCACTGGTGGGGGGGCTCTCAATGAGCAGTTCTTC. This chain connects TRBV9 to TRBJ2-1; maybe TRBD2 (7 bases). Trimming took off 4 bases at V and 6 bases at J, with 20 bases between the two ends. This CDR3 region has 16 residues. Per germline, CDR1 SGDLS and CDR2 YYNGEE.